This T cell receptor beta chain came from a study of identical twins. Findings and limits, study-wide: Weaker excess twin sharing was observed in beta out-of-frame sequences.

This CDR3 comprises 15 residues. V gave up 2 bases and J gave up 3 bases, with 13 bases separating them. Germline V gene lookup returns CDR1 MDHEN and CDR2 SYDVKM. This clonotype came up many times. Its antigen is undetermined. Healthy Caucasians were all of the donors. One entry per CDR3 protein, called by TCRdb with MiXCR from the 5' RACE reads. The data show 150,000 or so distinct CDR3 sequences, around 3.5% seen once. The receptor comes from a man aged 18 to 29 in good health. V and J are TRBV28 and TRBJ2-5; D is unclear. Sequencing used memory T cells sorted from blood. DNA of the CDR3: TGTGCCAGCAGTTTAGTTCGGTGGCGAGAAGAGACCCAGTACTTC. Translated: CASSLVRWREETQYF.